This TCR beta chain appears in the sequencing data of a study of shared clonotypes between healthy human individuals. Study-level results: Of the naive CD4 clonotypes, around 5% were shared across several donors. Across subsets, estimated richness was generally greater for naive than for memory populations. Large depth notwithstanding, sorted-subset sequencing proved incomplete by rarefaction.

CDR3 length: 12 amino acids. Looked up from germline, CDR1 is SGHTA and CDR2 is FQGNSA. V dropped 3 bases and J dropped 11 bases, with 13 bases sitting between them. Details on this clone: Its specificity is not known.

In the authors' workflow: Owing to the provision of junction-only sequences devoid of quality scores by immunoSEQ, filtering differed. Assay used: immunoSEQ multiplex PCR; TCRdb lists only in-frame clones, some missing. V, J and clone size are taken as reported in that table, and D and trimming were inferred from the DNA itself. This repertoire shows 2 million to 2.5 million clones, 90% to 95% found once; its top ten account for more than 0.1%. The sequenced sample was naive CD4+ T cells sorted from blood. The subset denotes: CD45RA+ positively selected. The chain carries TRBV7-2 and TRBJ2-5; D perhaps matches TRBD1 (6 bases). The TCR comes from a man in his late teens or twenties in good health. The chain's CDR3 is CASSFKGDPQYF. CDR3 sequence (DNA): TGTGCCAGCAGCTTTAAGGGGGACCCTCAGTACTTC.